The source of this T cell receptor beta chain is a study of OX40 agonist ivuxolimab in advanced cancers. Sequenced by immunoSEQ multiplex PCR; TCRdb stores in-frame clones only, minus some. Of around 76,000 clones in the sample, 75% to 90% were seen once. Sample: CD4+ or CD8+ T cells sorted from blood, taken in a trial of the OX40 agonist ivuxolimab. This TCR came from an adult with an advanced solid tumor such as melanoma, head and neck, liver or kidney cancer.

The CDR3 sequence: CASSLAGNNQPQHF. The CDR3 DNA sequence: TGTGCCAGCAGCTTGGCGGGTAACAATCAGCCCCAGCATTTT. The rearrangement uses TRBV5-5 and TRBJ1-5, with unresolved D. The CDR3 runs to 14 residues. CDR1 is SGHKS and CDR2 is YYEKEE in the germline V gene (reference sequence). Trimming removed 0 bases from V and 3 bases from J, with 7 bases in between.